The text below deals with one T cell receptor (beta chain). Its target is not known. This sample stems from a study of shared clonotypes between healthy human individuals. Study-level points and caveats: Across several donors, naive CD4 shared 5% to 5.5%, naive CD8 more than 3%, memory CD4 roughly 2.1%, memory CD8 0.4%. Generally, estimated richness proved larger in naive subsets than it did in memory subsets.

Positively selected for CCR7, the CD45RO-negative cells used as naive CD8 cells excluded terminally differentiated effector memory CD45RA+ cells. Healthy and HIV-negative, the adult donors had no recent acute infections or vaccinations. Genomic DNA (from each subset) was split evenly across several immunoSEQ plates. Sequenced by immunoSEQ multiplex PCR; TCRdb stores in-frame clones only, minus some. The sample records under 1 million clones, around 96% being singletons. The sequence came from a man under 40 in good health. What was sequenced was naive CD8+ T cells sorted from blood.

The DNA for the CDR3 is TGTGCCAGCAGCTCGGACAGGGTAGACCGACCTACTAACTATGGCTACACCTTC. It is translated as CASSSDRVDRPTNYGYTF. The V gene is TRBV7-9, the J gene TRBJ1-2; 8 bases map to TRBD1. The CDR3 runs to 18 residues. Germline V lookup: CDR1 SEHNR, CDR2 FQNEAQ (reference sequence). The junction had 13 bases not matched to a gene; V was cut back by 4 bases and J by 0 bases.